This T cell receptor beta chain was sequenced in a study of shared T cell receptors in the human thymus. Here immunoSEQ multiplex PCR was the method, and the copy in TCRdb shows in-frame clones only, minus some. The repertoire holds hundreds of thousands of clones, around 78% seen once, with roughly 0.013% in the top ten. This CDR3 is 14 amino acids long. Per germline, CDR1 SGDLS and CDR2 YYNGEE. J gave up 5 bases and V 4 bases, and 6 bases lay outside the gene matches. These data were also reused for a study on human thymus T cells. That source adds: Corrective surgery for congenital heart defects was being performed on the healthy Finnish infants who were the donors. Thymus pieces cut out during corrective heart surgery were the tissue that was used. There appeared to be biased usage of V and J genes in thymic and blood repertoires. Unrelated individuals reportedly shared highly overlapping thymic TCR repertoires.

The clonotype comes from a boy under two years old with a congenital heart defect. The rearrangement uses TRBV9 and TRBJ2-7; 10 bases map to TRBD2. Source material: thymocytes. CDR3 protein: CASSPTSGIDEQYF. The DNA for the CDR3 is TGTGCCAGCAGCCCTACTAGCGGGATCGACGAGCAGTACTTC.